Listed here are 5 T cell receptor beta chains from one sample, sequenced in a study of T cell changes during pregnancy in multiple sclerosis. Method: immunoSEQ multiplex PCR; TCRdb's copy keeps in-frame clones and lacks some. The table lists about 110,000 clones, less than 95% of them singletons. This specimen was peripheral blood, taken in the third trimester of pregnancy. These receptors were taken from a female donor in good health, enrolled as a control in a pregnancy study.

This clone showed up just once. This chain links TRBV5-1 with TRBJ2-7; 8 nucleotides line up with TRBD1. The CDR3 spans 14 residues. V trimming: 1 base; J trimming: 2 bases; junction bases outside the gene matches: 2. The germline CDR1 and CDR2 sequences are SGHRS and YFSETQ. CDR3 loop: CASSLLQGAYEQYF. The CDR3 DNA is TGCGCCAGCAGCTTGTTACAGGGGGCCTACGAGCAGTACTTC. Variable domain in full (rest from reference TRBV5-1 and TRBJ2-7): KAGVTQTPRYLIKTRGQQVTLSCSPISGHRSVSWYQQTPGQGLQFLFEYFSETQRNKGNFPGRFSGRQFSNSRSEMNVSTLELGDSALYLCASSLLQGAYEQYFGPGTRLTVT.

V is TRBV5-1 and J is TRBJ1-4; the match to TRBD1 covers 8 bases. This CDR3 is 16 amino acids long. V shed 4 bases, J shed 6 bases, and the junction held 11 bases outside the gene matches. Germline V gene sequence: CDR1 SGHRS, CDR2 YFSETQ. The CDR3 protein is CASSSYRGVMDEKLFF. The CDR3 nucleotides read TGCGCCAGCAGCAGTTACAGGGGGGTGATGGATGAAAAACTGTTTTTT.

V and J are TRBV6-1 and TRBJ2-7; 7 bases fit TRBD1. CDR3 length: 14 residues. V shed 7 bases and J 2 bases; nucleotides not matched to a gene: 8. CDR1 and CDR2 (germline): MNHNS, SASEGT. The CDR3 is CASKTTGNTYEQYF. The CDR3 nucleotides are TGTGCCAGCAAGACGACAGGGAACACCTACGAGCAGTACTTC.

The J gene is TRBJ1-2, the V gene TRBV7-9; perhaps TRBD1 as D (5 bases). The CDR3 extends over 17 amino acids. Germline-derived CDR1 and CDR2 are SEHNR and FQNEAQ (reference sequence). Trimming stripped 5 bases from V and 0 bases from J, with 19 bases between. The CDR3 sequence: CASSPRPGDDTNYGYTF. CDR3 nucleotides: TGTGCCAGCAGCCCCAGGCCGGGGGACGATACTAACTATGGCTACACCTTC.

This chain links TRBV11-2 with TRBJ2-1, with TRBD2 matching 9 bases. Germline loops: CDR1 SGHAT, CDR2 FQNNGV. The CDR3 covers 18 residues. V was clipped by 5 bases and J by 3 bases; unmatched bases: 14. In nucleotides, the CDR3 is TGTGCCAGCAGCCAGGCCCATCCCCTAGCGGGGTACTACAATGAGCAGTTCTTC. It translates to CASSQAHPLAGYYNEQFF. Full variable domain (rest looked up from reference TRBV11-2 and TRBJ2-1): EAGVAQSPRYKIIEKRQSVAFWCNPISGHATLYWYQQILGQGPKLLIQFQNNGVVDDSQLPKDRFSAERLKGVDSTLKIQPAKLEDSAVYLCASSQAHPLAGYYNEQFFGPGTRLTVL.